The 15 T cell receptor beta chains presented below share a single source sample, sequenced in a study of tumor-infiltrating lymphocytes in primary liver carcinoma. A constant-region primer served to make TCR beta cDNA from about 0.45 ug total RNA. Each TCR beta library was derived from three nested multiplex PCR rounds that employed slightly modified ARM-PCR. Running 9 to 10 cycles apiece, the first two PCR rounds relied on TRBV1-TRBV30 forward primers together with a C-beta reverse primer. TCRdb reprocessed the multiplex PCR reads via MiXCR and lists one record per CDR3 protein. The sample lists hundreds of thousands of distinct CDR3 sequences; 65% were seen once. Germline DNA was also extracted, with blood RNA taken from unsorted whole blood. The sequencing input was peripheral blood. The source is a man between 35 and 55 years old with primary liver carcinoma and hepatitis B virus infection.

In this sample, this clonotype turned up many times. The chain links TRBV29-1 to TRBJ2-1, with 8 bases matching TRBD2. The length of the CDR3 is 14 residues. With V trimmed by 4 bases and J by 5 bases, 7 bases remained unmatched. Germline CDR1 reads SQVTM; CDR2 reads ANQGSEA. CDR3 loop: CSVGASGRNNEQFF. The CDR3 DNA reads as TGCAGCGTTGGGGCTAGCGGGCGAAACAATGAGCAGTTCTTC.

This clonotype was picked up a small number of times. The chain carries TRBV5-1 and TRBJ2-3; D is ambiguous. CDR1 and CDR2 (germline): SGHRS, YFSETQ. The CDR3 is 14 amino acids. V lost 3 bases to trimming and J lost 2 bases, with 10 bases between them. CDR3 nucleotides: TGCGCCAGCAGCTACTCCGGAACCACAGATACGCAGTATTTT. Protein product: CASSYSGTTDTQYF.

With regard to this clonotype: This may arise from a read error, as a much more abundant clone is one base away. This chain links TRBV29-1 with TRBJ2-7; 8 nucleotides line up with TRBD1. Germline V CDR1 and CDR2: SQVTM, ANQGSEA. This CDR3 has 12 amino acids. The CDR3 region is CSVGTGLYEPYF. The CDR3 DNA follows: TGCAGCGTTGGGACAGGGTTATACGAGCCGTACTTC.

The rearrangement links TRBV5-1 to TRBJ2-5, with 11 bases matching TRBD2. In germline, CDR1 is SGHRS, CDR2 YFSETQ. V trimming: 0 bases; J trimming: 9 bases; junction bases outside the gene matches: 19. The CDR3 has 19 amino acids. The CDR3 spells CASSLEILAGGTRGRAQYF. The CDR3 nucleotides are TGCGCCAGCAGCTTGGAAATCCTAGCGGGAGGAACAAGAGGTAGGGCCCAGTACTTC.

The chain links TRBV28 to TRBJ1-1; 7 bases fit TRBD1. In germline, CDR1 is MDHEN, CDR2 SYDVKM. The length of the CDR3 is 14 residues. The J segment lost 6 bases and the V segment lost 7 bases, leaving 11 bases of the junction unmatched. The CDR3 here is CASTIDRVVAEAFF. In DNA form, the CDR3 reads TGTGCCAGCACCATTGACAGGGTGGTGGCTGAAGCTTTCTTT.

On this clonotype: The junction differs from germline at one of its ends, possibly a read error. The chain uses TRBV6-6 and TRBJ2-3; 9 bases are a match to TRBD2. Germline loops: CDR1 MNHNY, CDR2 SVGAGI (reference sequence). The CDR3 is 16 residues long. DNA of the CDR3: TGTGCCAGCTCCTTCGGGACTAGCCTTAGCACAGATACGCGGTATTTT. This translates into CASSFGTSLSTDTRYF.

CDR3 sequence reads: CASGSRGYEQYF. The CDR3 DNA follows: TGTGCCAGCGGCTCCCGGGGCTACGAGCAGTACTTC. V is TRBV5-6 and J is TRBJ2-7, with D possibly TRBD2 on 5 matching bases. The germline gives CDR1 SGHDT, CDR2 YYEEEE. The CDR3 sequence is 12 residues long. V dropped 7 bases and J dropped 3 bases, with 11 bases sitting between them.

The DNA for the CDR3 is TGTGCCAGCAGTTCCGACAGGGGCTACGCCGGCGAGCAGTACTTC. As protein: CASSSDRGYAGEQYF. The chain links TRBV6-2 or TRBV6-3 to TRBJ2-7, with 8 bases matching TRBD1. CDR1 and CDR2 from the germline V gene are MNHEY and SVGEGT. J was trimmed by 6 bases and V by 4 bases; bases with no gene match: 11. The CDR3 loop spans 15 amino acids.

As concerns this clonotype: At one end the junction does not follow the germline gene, possibly because of a read error. The chain recombines TRBV10-3 with TRBJ1-2; possibly TRBD1 for D (5 bases). CDR1 ENHRY and CDR2 SYGVKD come from the germline V gene. The CDR3 runs 14 residues. The CDR3 reads CANSQGPADYGYTF. The CDR3 DNA is TGTGCCAACAGTCAGGGTCCCGCGGACTATGGCTACACCTTC.

This rearrangement joins TRBV6-6 to TRBJ1-1; perhaps TRBD1 as D (6 bases). The CDR3 consists of 15 residues. The V end lost 9 bases, the J end lost 0 bases, and 17 bases lay between the germline ends. CDR1 MNHNY and CDR2 SVGAGI come from the germline V gene (reference sequence). CDR3 amino acids: CARRRKTGLNTEAFF. The DNA for the CDR3 is TGTGCCAGGAGACGTAAGACAGGACTGAACACTGAAGCTTTCTTT.

Remarks on this clonotype: Germline is not matched at one junction end, which may reflect a read error. The chain uses TRBV11-3 and TRBJ2-1; possibly TRBD1 or TRBD2 for D (5 bases each). In germline, CDR1 is SGHNT, CDR2 YENEEA. This CDR3 has 18 amino acids. CDR3 region: CASSLWTPTGTPYNEQLF. CDR3 coding DNA: TGTGCCAGCAGCTTATGGACTCCGACCGGGACCCCCTACAATGAGCAGCTCTTC.

The chain has TRBV29-1 and TRBJ2-7; 11 bases align to TRBD1. Germline-derived CDR1 and CDR2 are SQVTM and ANQGSEA. The CDR3 consists of 16 residues. The CDR3 loop is CRVLSGTGGLGYEQYF. CDR3 sequence (DNA): TGCAGAGTTCTTTCCGGGACAGGGGGTCTCGGCTACGAGCAGTACTTC.

This clonotype was seen once. A much larger clonotype is one base distant, so this may be a read error. The chain recombines TRBV29-1 with TRBJ2-7, with 7 bases that match TRBD2. The CDR3 is 11 residues long. Germline V CDR1 and CDR2: SQVTM, ANQGSEA. The DNA of the CDR3 is TGCAGCGTCAGGACTAGTCACGAGCGGTACTTC. This sequence encodes CSVRTSHERYF.

Regarding this clonotype: A much larger clone lies one base from this, so it may be a read error. The rearrangement links TRBV6-2 or TRBV6-3 to TRBJ2-1; 11 bases fit TRBD2. Germline CDR1 reads MNHEY; CDR2 reads SVGEGT. The CDR3 consists of 16 residues. V lost 6 bases, J lost 9 bases, and 13 bases stayed unmatched. CDR3 DNA: TGTGCCAGCAGCGACAGACTAGCGGGGCGTCTGGCTGAGCAGTTCTTC. Amino acid sequence: CASSDRLAGRLAEQFF.

This chain connects TRBV5-4 to TRBJ2-7; D possibly matches TRBD1 or TRBD2 (5 bases each). The CDR3 is 15 amino acids. Germline V gives CDR1 SGHNT, CDR2 YYREEE (reference sequence). V was cut by 4 bases and J by 4 bases, with 18 bases left in between. The CDR3 is CASSLAGTAAYEQYF. In DNA, the CDR3 is TGTGCCAGCAGCCTTGCCGGGACCGCTGCATACGAGCAGTACTTC.